These T cell receptor beta chains were read from a single sample in a study of beta chain features in type 1 diabetes. TCRdb's table, derived via immunoSEQ multiplex PCR, lists solely in-frame clones and lacks some. The sample lists 250,000 or so clones, roughly 22% occurring once. The sequenced material came from naive CD4+ T cells from blood. Receptors originate from a woman in her 40s with type 1 diabetes. Both conserved end residues are trimmed from each CDR3.

TRBV9,TRBJ1-2,ASSVAVDADGYT
TRBV30,TRBJ1-2,AWTEAGIRLHGYT
TRBV29-1,TRBJ1-6,SVASDSSYNSPLH
TRBV18,TRBJ2-7,ASSPGQGDTYEQY
TRBV5-1,TRBJ1-5,ASSLETGGGQPQH
TRBV18,TRBJ2-2,ASSAYGTSGRTGELF
TRBV7-9,TRBJ2-5,ASSHGAVQETQY
TRBV29-1,TRBJ1-6,SVRDSGSPLH
TRBV9,TRBJ2-7,ASSPRTDYEQY
TRBV18,TRBJ1-2,ASSLDRGYYGYT
TRBV29-1,TRBJ1-3,SVEASGNTIY
TRBV29-1,TRBJ2-3,SLRSSRNTDTQY
TRBV5-1,TRBJ2-1,ASSLVDSSYNEQF
TRBV4-1,TRBJ1-2,ASSQGQGAAGYGYT
TRBV4-1,TRBJ1-1,ASSQDPGQGGTEAF
TRBV29-1,TRBJ2-7,SVAMVTGAIWEQY
TRBV4-1,TRBJ1-6,ASSQGQGAGNSPLH
TRBV25-1,TRBJ2-2,ASSADRGTGELF
TRBV18,TRBJ1-1,ASSPQGARGWNTEAF
TRBV7-9,TRBJ2-5,ASSPTQGERETQY
TRBV27,TRBJ2-3,ASSPDGAYTDTQY